The subject of this entry is one T cell receptor beta chain. This clone was counted a few times. There is no known antigen for this receptor. Base qualities are missing; no much larger clone stands one base away. The CDR3, from cysteine to phenylalanine, totals 17 residues. Only the CDR3 portion is preserved as DNA: 51 bases, with reading frame beginning at the first base. According to the germline V gene (reference sequence), CDR1 reads LNHNV and CDR2 reads YYDKDF. Trimming accounts for 4 bases at V and 3 bases at J, while the number of junction bases matched to no gene is 9. This sample is drawn from a study of blood T cell repertoires in COVID-19 (TCRdb year 2020). As for the study more broadly: The collaborator samples originated in the United States, Italy and Spain and spanned the acute and convalescent phases of COVID-19. The prospective study material was composed of cDNA or gDNA derived from T cells, B-cell-depleted T cells, or PBMCs. Subjects who had been exposed to COVID-19, were actively infected with it, or had recovered from it provided the deeply sampled blood TCRbeta repertoires that made up the dataset. The repertoires were released in a freely available public database intended as a resource for research on the immune response to SARS-CoV-2. Samples came from the ongoing ImmuneRACE study (first 160 participants) plus 1,254 subjects from 6 global collaborators. The sample metadata nearly always contained a de-identified subject ID, COVID-19 status, age in years and sex. HLA class I and class II types, where available, came from metadata supplied by the sample provider rather than from assay-based typing.

The immunoSEQ Assay, a bias-controlled multiplex PCR, was used to amplify TCRbeta CDR3 regions from genomic DNA. The source study handled its data this way. The number of nucleated cells in each sample was estimated from the amplification of reference gene primers within the assay. To quantify the absolute abundance of each unique TCRbeta CDR3 rearrangement, sequence reads were collapsed and filtered. For each sample, productive Simpson clonality was calculated by taking the square root of Simpson's diversity index across productive rearrangements. TCRdb holds this immuneACCESS table with in-frame rearrangements only. Some clones are missing; in checked studies, unresolved V genes explain under half, and the rest has no known cause. V and J calls and clone size are copied from that table; D and trimming were computed from the DNA. Within this sample are some 250,000 clones, with approximately 91% of them counted one time only. The ten largest clones capture about 0.7% of the sample.

Study-wide conclusions, independent of this receptor: Clinical and demographic metadata were provided uncurated, with the amount varying by source and participant.

The collaborating institutions used their own protocols to collect whole blood in K2EDTA tubes. For TCRbeta analysis, collaborator samples were shipped as frozen whole blood, as isolated PBMCs, or as DNA extracted from either sample type. This receptor was identified in a human donor in a cohort sampled during active COVID-19. Recombination linked TRBV15 to TRBJ1-3; 10 middle bases align to TRBD1. Material for sequencing was peripheral blood. The DNA sequence is as follows: TGTGCCACCAGCACCGGGACAGGGGTGTTTGGTGGAAACACCATATATTTT. It encodes CATSTGTGVFGGNTIYF.